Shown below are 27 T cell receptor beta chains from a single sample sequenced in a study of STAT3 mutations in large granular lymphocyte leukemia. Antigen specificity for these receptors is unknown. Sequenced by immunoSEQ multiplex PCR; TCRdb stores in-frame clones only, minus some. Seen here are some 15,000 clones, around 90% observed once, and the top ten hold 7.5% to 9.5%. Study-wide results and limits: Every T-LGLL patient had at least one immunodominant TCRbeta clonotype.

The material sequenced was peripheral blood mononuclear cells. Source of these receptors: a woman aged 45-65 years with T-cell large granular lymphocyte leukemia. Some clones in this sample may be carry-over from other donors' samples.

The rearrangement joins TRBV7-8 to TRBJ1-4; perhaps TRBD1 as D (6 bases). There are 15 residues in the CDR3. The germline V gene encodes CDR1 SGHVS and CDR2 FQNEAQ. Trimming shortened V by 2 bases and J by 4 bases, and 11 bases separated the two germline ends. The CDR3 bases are TGTGCCAGCAGCTTAAGTGGGGGCGTTAATGAAAAACTGTTTTTT. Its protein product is CASSLSGGVNEKLFF.

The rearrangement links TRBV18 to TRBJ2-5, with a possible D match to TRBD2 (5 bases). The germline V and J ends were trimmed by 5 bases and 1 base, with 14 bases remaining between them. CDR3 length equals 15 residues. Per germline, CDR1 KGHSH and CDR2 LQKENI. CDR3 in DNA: TGTGCCAGCTCAGCTTCGGGAAGCCCCCAAGAGACCCAGTACTTC. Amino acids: CASSASGSPQETQYF.

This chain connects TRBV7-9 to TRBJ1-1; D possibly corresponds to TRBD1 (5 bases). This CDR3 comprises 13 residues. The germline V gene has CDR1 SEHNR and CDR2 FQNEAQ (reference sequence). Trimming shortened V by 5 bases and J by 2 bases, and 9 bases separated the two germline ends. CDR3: CASSHRDNTEAFF. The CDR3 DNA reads TGTGCCAGCAGCCACCGGGACAACACTGAAGCTTTCTTT.

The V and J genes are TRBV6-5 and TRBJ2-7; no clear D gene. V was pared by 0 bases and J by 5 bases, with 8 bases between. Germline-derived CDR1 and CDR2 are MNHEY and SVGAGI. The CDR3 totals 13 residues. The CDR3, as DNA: TGTGCCAGCAGTTACTCGAAAAAGGACGAGCAGTACTTC. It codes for CASSYSKKDEQYF.

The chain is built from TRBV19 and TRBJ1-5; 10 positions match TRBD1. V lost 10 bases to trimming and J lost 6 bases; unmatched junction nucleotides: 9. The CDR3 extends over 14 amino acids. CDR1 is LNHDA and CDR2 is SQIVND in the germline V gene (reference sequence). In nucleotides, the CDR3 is TGTGCCACAAAGAGGACAGGGGGTTTTCAGCCCCAGCATTTT. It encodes CATKRTGGFQPQHF.

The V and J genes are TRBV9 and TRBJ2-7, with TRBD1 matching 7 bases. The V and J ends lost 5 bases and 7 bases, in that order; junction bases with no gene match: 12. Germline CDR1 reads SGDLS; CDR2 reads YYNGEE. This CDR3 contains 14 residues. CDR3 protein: CASSPSRGGSEQYF. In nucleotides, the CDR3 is TGTGCCAGCAGTCCAAGCCGAGGGGGCTCTGAGCAGTACTTC.

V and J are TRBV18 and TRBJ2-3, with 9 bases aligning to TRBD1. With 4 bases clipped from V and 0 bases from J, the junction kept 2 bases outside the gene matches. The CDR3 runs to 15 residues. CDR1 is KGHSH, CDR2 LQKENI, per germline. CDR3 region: CASSLGQGSTDTQYF. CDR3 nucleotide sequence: TGTGCCAGCTCACTGGGACAGGGCAGCACAGATACGCAGTATTTT.

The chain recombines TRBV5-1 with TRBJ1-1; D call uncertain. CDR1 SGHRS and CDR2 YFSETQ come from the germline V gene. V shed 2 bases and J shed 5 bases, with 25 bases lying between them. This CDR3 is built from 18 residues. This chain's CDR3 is CASSLVGLGLGLQTEAFF. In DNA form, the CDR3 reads TGCGCCAGCAGCTTAGTCGGACTTGGGTTGGGTTTACAGACTGAAGCTTTCTTT.

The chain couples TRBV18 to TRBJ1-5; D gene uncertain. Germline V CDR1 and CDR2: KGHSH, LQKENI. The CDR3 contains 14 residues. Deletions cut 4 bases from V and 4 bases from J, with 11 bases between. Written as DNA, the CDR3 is TGTGCCAGCTCACATCAGGAGACTAATCAGCCCCAGCATTTT. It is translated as CASSHQETNQPQHF. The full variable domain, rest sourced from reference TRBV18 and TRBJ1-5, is NAGVMQNPRHLVRRRGQEARLRCSPMKGHSHVYWYRQLPEEGLKFMVYLQKENIIDESGMPKERFSAEFPKEGPSILRIQQVVRGDSAAYFCASSHQETNQPQHFGDGTRLSIL.

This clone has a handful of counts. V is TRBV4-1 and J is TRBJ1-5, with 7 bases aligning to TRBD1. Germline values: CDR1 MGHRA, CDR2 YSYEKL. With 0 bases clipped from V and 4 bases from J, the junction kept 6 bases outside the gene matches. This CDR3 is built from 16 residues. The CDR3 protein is CASSQEIGTANQPQHF. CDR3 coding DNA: TGCGCCAGCAGCCAAGAAATTGGGACAGCAAATCAGCCCCAGCATTTT.

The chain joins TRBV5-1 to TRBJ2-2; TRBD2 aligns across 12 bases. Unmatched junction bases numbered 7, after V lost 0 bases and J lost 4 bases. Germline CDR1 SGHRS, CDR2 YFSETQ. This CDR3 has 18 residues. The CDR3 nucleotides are TGCGCCAGCAGCTTGGCCCCTAGCGGGAGGGCCAGCACCGGGGAGCTGTTTTTT. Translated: CASSLAPSGRASTGELFF.

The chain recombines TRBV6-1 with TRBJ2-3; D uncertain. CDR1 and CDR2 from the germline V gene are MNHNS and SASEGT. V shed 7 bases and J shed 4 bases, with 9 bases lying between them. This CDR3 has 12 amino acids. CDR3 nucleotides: TGTGCCAGCACGGCTAGGCCAGATACGCAGTATTTT. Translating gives CASTARPDTQYF.

CDR3 DNA sequence: TGTGCCAGTAGTATAGGAGGGTGGGATCAGCCCCAGCATTTT. Residues: CASSIGGWDQPQHF. This chain joins TRBV19 and TRBJ1-5, with D unclear. V gave up 1 base and J gave up 5 bases, with 9 bases separating them. The germline gives CDR1 LNHDA, CDR2 SQIVND (reference sequence). The CDR3 spans 14 residues.

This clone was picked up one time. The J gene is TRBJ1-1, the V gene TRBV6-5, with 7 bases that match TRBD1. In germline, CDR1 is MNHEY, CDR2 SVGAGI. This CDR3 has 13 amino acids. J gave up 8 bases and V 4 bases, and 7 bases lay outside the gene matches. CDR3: CASSFTGALEAFF. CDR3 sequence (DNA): TGTGCCAGCAGTTTTACAGGGGCTTTAGAAGCTTTCTTT.

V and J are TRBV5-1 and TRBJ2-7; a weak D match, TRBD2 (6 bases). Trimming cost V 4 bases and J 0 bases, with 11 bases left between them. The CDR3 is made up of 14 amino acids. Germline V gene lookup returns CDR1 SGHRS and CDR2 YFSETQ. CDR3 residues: CASSLSGPSYEQYF. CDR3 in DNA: TGCGCCAGCAGCCTAAGCGGGCCCTCCTACGAGCAGTACTTC.

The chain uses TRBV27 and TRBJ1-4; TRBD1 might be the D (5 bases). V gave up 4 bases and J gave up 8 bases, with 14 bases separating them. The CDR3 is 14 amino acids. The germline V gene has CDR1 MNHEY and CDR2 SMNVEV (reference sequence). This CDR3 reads CASSSQGSGEKLFF. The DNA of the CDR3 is TGTGCCAGCAGTTCCCAGGGAAGCGGAGAAAAACTGTTTTTT.

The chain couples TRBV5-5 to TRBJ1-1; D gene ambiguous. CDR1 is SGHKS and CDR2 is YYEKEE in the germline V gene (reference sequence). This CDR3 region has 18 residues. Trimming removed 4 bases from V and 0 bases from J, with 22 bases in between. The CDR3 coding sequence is TGTGCCAGCAGCCCCAAGGGCCCAGCCCTCCTAATGAACACTGAAGCTTTCTTT. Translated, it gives CASSPKGPALLMNTEAFF.

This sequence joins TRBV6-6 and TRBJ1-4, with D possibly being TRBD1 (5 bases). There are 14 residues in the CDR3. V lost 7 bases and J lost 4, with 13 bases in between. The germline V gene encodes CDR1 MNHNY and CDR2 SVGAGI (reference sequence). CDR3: CASTGSRVNEKLFF. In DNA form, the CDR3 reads TGTGCCAGCACGGGGTCCAGGGTTAATGAAAAACTGTTTTTT.

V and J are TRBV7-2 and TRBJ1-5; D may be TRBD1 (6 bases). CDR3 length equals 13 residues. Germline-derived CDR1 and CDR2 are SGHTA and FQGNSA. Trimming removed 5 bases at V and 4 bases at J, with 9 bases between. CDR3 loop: CASSPQGNQPQHF. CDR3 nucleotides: TGTGCCAGCAGCCCCCAGGGGAATCAGCCCCAGCATTTT.

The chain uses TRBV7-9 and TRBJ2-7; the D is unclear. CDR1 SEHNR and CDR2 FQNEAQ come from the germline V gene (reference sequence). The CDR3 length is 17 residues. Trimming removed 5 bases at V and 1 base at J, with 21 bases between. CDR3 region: CASSGAVGKGRSYEQYF. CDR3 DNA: TGTGCCAGCAGCGGCGCGGTTGGGAAGGGAAGATCCTACGAGCAGTACTTC.

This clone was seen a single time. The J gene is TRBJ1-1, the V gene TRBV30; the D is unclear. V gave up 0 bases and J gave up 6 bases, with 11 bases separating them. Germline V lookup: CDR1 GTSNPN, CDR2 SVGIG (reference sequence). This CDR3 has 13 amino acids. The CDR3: CAWSVNSRAEAFF. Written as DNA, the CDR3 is TGTGCCTGGAGTGTAAACAGTCGAGCTGAAGCTTTCTTT.

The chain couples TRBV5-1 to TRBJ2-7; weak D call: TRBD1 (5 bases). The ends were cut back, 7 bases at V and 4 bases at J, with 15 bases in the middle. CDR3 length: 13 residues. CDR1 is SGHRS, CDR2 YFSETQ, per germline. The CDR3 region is CASASAQAYEQYF. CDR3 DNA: TGCGCCAGCGCCTCGGCACAGGCATACGAGCAGTACTTC.

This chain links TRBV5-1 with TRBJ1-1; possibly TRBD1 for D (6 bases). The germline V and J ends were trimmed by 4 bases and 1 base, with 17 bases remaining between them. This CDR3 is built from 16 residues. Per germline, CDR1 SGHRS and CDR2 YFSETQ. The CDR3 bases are TGCGCCAGCAGCGTCGGTCTAGGGGGTGCGAACACTGAAGCTTTCTTT. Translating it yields CASSVGLGGANTEAFF.

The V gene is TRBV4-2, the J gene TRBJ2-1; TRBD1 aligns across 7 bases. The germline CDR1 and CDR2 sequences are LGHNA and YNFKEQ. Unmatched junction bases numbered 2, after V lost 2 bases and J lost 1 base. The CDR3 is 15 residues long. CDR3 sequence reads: CASSQRQGSYNEQFF. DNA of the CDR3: TGTGCCAGCAGCCAACGACAGGGATCCTACAATGAGCAGTTCTTC.

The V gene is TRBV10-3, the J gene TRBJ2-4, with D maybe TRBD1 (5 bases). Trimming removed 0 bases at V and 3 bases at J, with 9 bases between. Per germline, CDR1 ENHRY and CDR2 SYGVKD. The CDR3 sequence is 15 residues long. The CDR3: CAISESQDLKNIQYF. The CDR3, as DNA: TGTGCCATCAGTGAGTCACAGGACCTCAAAAACATTCAGTACTTC.

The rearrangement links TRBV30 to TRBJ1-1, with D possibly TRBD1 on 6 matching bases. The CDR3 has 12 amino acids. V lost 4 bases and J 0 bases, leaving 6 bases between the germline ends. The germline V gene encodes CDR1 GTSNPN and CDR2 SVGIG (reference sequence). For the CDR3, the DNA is TGTGCCTGGAACAGGGTGAACACTGAAGCTTTCTTT. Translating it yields CAWNRVNTEAFF.

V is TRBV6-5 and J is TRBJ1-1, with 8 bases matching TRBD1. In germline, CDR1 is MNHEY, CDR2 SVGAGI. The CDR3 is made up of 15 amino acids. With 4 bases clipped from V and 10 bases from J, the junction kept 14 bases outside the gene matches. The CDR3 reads CASSSTGQGGYSAFF. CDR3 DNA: TGTGCCAGCAGTTCTACCGGACAGGGCGGGTATTCAGCTTTCTTT.